This T cell receptor (beta chain) was identified during a study of blood T cell repertoires in COVID-19. Original methodology: Estimated nucleated cell counts came from reference gene primer amplification. The method was immunoSEQ multiplex PCR; TCRdb's version includes in-frame clones alone and lacks a portion of them. The V and J calls and clone size come from that table; D and trimming were worked out from the DNA. The sample records around 290,000 clones, 88% being singletons. Participants were aged roughly 18 to 89 years from more than 20 US areas. The specimen was PBMCs or T cells enriched from blood (not recorded which). The source of this sequence is a woman aged 60 to 75 in a cohort exposed to, infected with or recovered from COVID-19 (not recorded which).

CDR3 loop: CSGILGGGWRETQYF. The CDR3 coding sequence is TGCAGCGGCATTCTGGGGGGGGGCTGGCGGGAGACCCAGTACTTC. The rearrangement links TRBV29-1 to TRBJ2-5; perhaps TRBD2 as D (7 bases). This CDR3 has 15 residues. V lost 7 bases and J lost 5, with 23 bases in between. Germline V gene lookup returns CDR1 SQVTM and CDR2 ANQGSEA.